This T cell receptor (beta chain) stems from a study of cytomegalovirus exposure and HLA in healthy donors. Germline V CDR1 and CDR2: MNHEY, SVGAGI. Trimming took off 4 bases at V and 6 bases at J, with 12 bases between the two ends. The CDR3 has 14 residues. The repertoire was sequenced with immunoSEQ multiplex PCR; TCRdb's copy has only in-frame clones and lacks some. There are 150,000 to 200,000 clones in the sample; about 89% occur only once, and 2% to 3% lies in the top ten. This chain connects TRBV6-5 to TRBJ1-4; D possibly corresponds to TRBD1 (5 bases). The sequence came from a man between 18 and 35 years old in good health and CMV-seropositive. Sequencing input: PBMCs. The CDR3 DNA reads as TGTGCCAGCAGTTCAGGGATTTGGGATGAAAAACTGTTTTTT. This encodes CASSSGIWDEKLFF.